A single sample gave rise to the 20 T cell receptor beta chains below, sequenced in a study of blood T cell repertoires in COVID-19. The table came from immunoSEQ multiplex PCR; TCRdb's copy has only in-frame clones and leaves some out. The sample has some 170,000 clones, 75% to 90% seen once. Material for sequencing was peripheral blood. Source of these receptors: a woman aged 60 to 75 with acute or convalescent COVID-19.

This clone occurred once. This chain joins TRBV28 and TRBJ1-2; 8 bases agree with TRBD1. J lost 8 bases, V lost 9 bases, and 5 bases had no gene match. Germline values: CDR1 MDHEN, CDR2 SYDVKM. The CDR3 covers 11 residues. The CDR3 bases are TGTGCCAGTCAGGGGGCAGAGGGCTACACCTTC. Residues: CASQGAEGYTF.

The chain links TRBV5-1 to TRBJ2-7, with TRBD2 as a possible D gene (7 bases). The CDR3 runs to 15 residues. Trimming removed 2 bases at V and 1 base at J, with 13 bases between. From germline, CDR1 is SGHRS and CDR2 YFSETQ. CDR3 sequence reads: CASSFGGRGSYEQYF. CDR3 coding DNA: TGCGCCAGCAGCTTCGGGGGGCGAGGGTCCTACGAGCAGTACTTC.

V gene TRBV14 combines with J gene TRBJ2-5; D gene uncertain. The CDR3 extends over 12 amino acids. CDR1 SGHDN and CDR2 FVKESK come from the germline V gene. Deletions cut 1 base from V and 5 bases from J, with 5 bases between. This CDR3 reads CASSQVLETQYF. The CDR3 DNA is TGTGCCAGCAGCCAAGTTCTGGAGACCCAGTACTTC.

The chain links TRBV9 to TRBJ2-3, with a weak D call TRBD2 (6 bases). V lost 1 base to trimming and J lost 0 bases, with 9 bases between them. The CDR3 contains 15 residues. Germline CDR1 and CDR2: SGDLS and YYNGEE. The CDR3 reads CASSVSSGSTDTQYF. In DNA form, the CDR3 reads TGTGCCAGCAGCGTATCAAGCGGGAGCACAGATACGCAGTATTTT.

This chain uses TRBV7-9 with TRBJ1-6; TRBD1 agrees at 9 bases. The CDR3 is 14 amino acids. Germline trimming cut 5 bases from V and 10 bases from J; bases unmatched to any gene: 6. Germline V gives CDR1 SEHNR, CDR2 FQNEAQ (reference sequence). The CDR3, as DNA: TGTGCCAGCAGCGTGGGACAGGGATGGTCACCCCTCCACTTT. Its translation is CASSVGQGWSPLHF.

The chain carries TRBV19 and TRBJ2-1; TRBD2 matches at 7 bases. The J segment lost 6 bases and the V segment lost 3 bases, leaving 2 bases of the junction unmatched. Germline V lookup: CDR1 LNHDA, CDR2 SQIVND (reference sequence). This CDR3 has 13 residues. CDR3 amino acids: CASSMSGGNEQFF. The CDR3 coding sequence is TGTGCCAGTAGTATGTCGGGGGGCAATGAGCAGTTCTTC.

The chain couples TRBV7-3 to TRBJ2-3; 7 bases map to TRBD2. Germline trimming cut 4 bases from V and 10 bases from J; bases unmatched to any gene: 14. This CDR3 is 15 amino acids long. Germline loops: CDR1 SGHTA, CDR2 FQGTGA. The CDR3 here is CASSSNTDPGLPQYF. CDR3 DNA sequence: TGTGCCAGCAGCTCTAACACGGATCCGGGACTACCGCAGTATTTT.

The genes are TRBV9 and TRBJ1-6, with TRBD1 matching over 7 bases. This CDR3 contains 15 residues. Germline V gene data show CDR1 as SGDLS and CDR2 as YYNGEE. V lost 3 bases to trimming and J lost 6 bases; unmatched junction nucleotides: 6. The CDR3 loop is CASSAQGERNSPLHF. CDR3 in DNA: TGTGCCAGCAGCGCGCAGGGGGAACGTAATTCACCCCTCCACTTT.

The chain is built from TRBV9 and TRBJ2-3; D might be TRBD2 (6 bases). Germline CDR1 is SGDLS and CDR2 is YYNGEE. Trimming removed 0 bases from V and 4 bases from J, with 9 bases in between. This CDR3 contains 14 residues. The CDR3 DNA is TGTGCCAGCAGCGTAGCGGGAGTGGCAGATACGCAGTATTTT. Residues: CASSVAGVADTQYF.

The gene calls are TRBV19 and TRBJ2-1, with D tentatively TRBD1 (5 bases). The germline V and J ends were trimmed by 4 bases and 6 bases, with 13 bases remaining between them. CDR3 length: 14 amino acids. Per the germline V gene, CDR1 is LNHDA and CDR2 is SQIVND (reference sequence). The CDR3 region is CASSNQGESNEQFF. Here the CDR3 DNA reads TGTGCCAGTAGTAACCAGGGTGAAAGCAATGAGCAGTTCTTC.

This sequence joins TRBV5-1 and TRBJ2-3, with 9 nucleotides matching TRBD2. Germline lookup yields CDR1 SGHRS and CDR2 YFSETQ. V shed 1 base and J 4 bases; nucleotides not matched to a gene: 7. The CDR3 is 16 amino acids. Here the CDR3 DNA reads TGCGCCAGCAGCTTGCCGGCTAGCGGGGTTTCAGATACGCAGTATTTT. Amino acid sequence: CASSLPASGVSDTQYF. Complete variable domain (other parts from reference TRBV5-1 and TRBJ2-3): KAGVTQTPRYLIKTRGQQVTLSCSPISGHRSVSWYQQTPGQGLQFLFEYFSETQRNKGNFPGRFSGRQFSNSRSEMNVSTLELGDSALYLCASSLPASGVSDTQYFGPGTRLTVL.

The chain is built from TRBV3-1 (or the pseudogene TRBV3-2) and TRBJ1-1; 9 bases are shared with TRBD1. From germline, CDR1 is LGHDT and CDR2 YNNKEL (reference sequence). The CDR3 spans 14 residues. V lost 5 bases to trimming and J lost 3 bases; unmatched junction nucleotides: 4. The CDR3 loop is CASSKQGADTEAFF. The CDR3 bases are TGTGCCAGCAGCAAACAGGGGGCTGACACTGAAGCTTTCTTT.

This chain connects TRBV5-1 to TRBJ2-7; TRBD1 matches 10 bases. CDR3 length: 15 amino acids. CDR1 and CDR2 from the germline V gene are SGHRS and YFSETQ. V shed 1 base and J 4 bases; nucleotides not matched to a gene: 5. The CDR3 sequence: CASSLSGGQGYEQYF. The CDR3 region has the DNA TGCGCCAGCAGCTTGTCGGGGGGACAGGGGTACGAGCAGTACTTC. The full variable domain, rest sourced from reference TRBV5-1 and TRBJ2-7, is KAGVTQTPRYLIKTRGQQVTLSCSPISGHRSVSWYQQTPGQGLQFLFEYFSETQRNKGNFPGRFSGRQFSNSRSEMNVSTLELGDSALYLCASSLSGGQGYEQYFGPGTRLTVT.

This clone appeared a few times. V and J are TRBV19 and TRBJ1-2, with D perhaps TRBD1 (5 bases). V lost 11 bases and J 4 bases, leaving 17 bases between the germline ends. The CDR3 totals 13 residues. CDR1 is LNHDA and CDR2 is SQIVND in the germline V gene (reference sequence). The CDR3 protein is CASHGGNGYGYTF. For the CDR3, the DNA is TGTGCCTCCCATGGGGGGAACGGCTATGGCTACACCTTC.

V gene TRBV7-2 combines with J gene TRBJ2-3; possibly TRBD1 for D (6 bases). The germline gives CDR1 SGHTA, CDR2 FQGNSA. The length of the CDR3 is 13 residues. Trimming removed 3 bases from V and 4 bases from J, with 8 bases in between. The CDR3 protein is CASSFTGSDTQYF. The CDR3 nucleotides read TGTGCCAGCAGCTTTACAGGGTCAGATACGCAGTATTTT. The whole variable domain, filled in from reference TRBV7-2 and TRBJ2-3, reads GAGVSQSPSNKVTEKGKDVELRCDPISGHTALYWYRQSLGQGLEFLIYFQGNSAPDKSGLPSDRFSAERTGGSVSTLTIQRTQQEDSAVYLCASSFTGSDTQYFGPGTRLTVL.

The rearrangement joins TRBV5-8 to TRBJ2-5; D not resolved. Germline V CDR1 and CDR2: SGHTS, YDEGEE. The length of the CDR3 is 14 residues. Deletions cut 1 base from V and 2 bases from J, with 9 bases between. CDR3 residues: CASSLFSGQETQYF. CDR3 in DNA: TGTGCCAGCAGCTTGTTTTCAGGACAAGAGACCCAGTACTTC.

The CDR3 bases are TGTGCCAGCAGTTATCGACAGGGTAGGAACTATGGCTACACCTTC. Residues: CASSYRQGRNYGYTF. This chain joins TRBV28 and TRBJ1-2; 7 nucleotides match TRBD1. This CDR3 spans 15 amino acids. V lost 4 bases to trimming and J lost 2 bases; unmatched junction nucleotides: 7. Looked up from germline, CDR1 is MDHEN and CDR2 is SYDVKM.

The chain links TRBV19 to TRBJ2-3; 9 bases agree with TRBD2. Trimming cost V 3 bases and J 6 bases; bases outside gene matches: 13. CDR1 is LNHDA, CDR2 SQIVND, per germline (reference sequence). CDR3 size: 17 residues. The CDR3 DNA is TGTGCCAGTAGTATGGGGAACACCGGACTAGCGAGCGATACGCAGTATTTT. It yields the protein CASSMGNTGLASDTQYF.

This chain uses TRBV18 with TRBJ2-1, with 7 bases aligning to TRBD2. Per germline, CDR1 KGHSH and CDR2 LQKENI. The V gene end was trimmed by 5 bases and the J gene end by 5 bases; junction bases not matched to a gene: 12. The CDR3 totals 16 residues. CDR3 DNA sequence: TGTGCCAGCTCAACCGGGAGGAAACTTGGGGACAATGAGCAGTTCTTC. This encodes CASSTGRKLGDNEQFF.

The genes are TRBV5-1 and TRBJ2-1, with 8 bases lining up with TRBD2. Trimming removed 2 bases from V and 0 bases from J; junction bases left unmatched: 4. There are 16 residues in the CDR3. CDR1 and CDR2 (germline): SGHRS, YFSETQ. CDR3 sequence reads: CASSLAGASSYNEQFF. CDR3 bases: TGCGCCAGCAGCTTAGCGGGGGCGAGCTCCTACAATGAGCAGTTCTTC.